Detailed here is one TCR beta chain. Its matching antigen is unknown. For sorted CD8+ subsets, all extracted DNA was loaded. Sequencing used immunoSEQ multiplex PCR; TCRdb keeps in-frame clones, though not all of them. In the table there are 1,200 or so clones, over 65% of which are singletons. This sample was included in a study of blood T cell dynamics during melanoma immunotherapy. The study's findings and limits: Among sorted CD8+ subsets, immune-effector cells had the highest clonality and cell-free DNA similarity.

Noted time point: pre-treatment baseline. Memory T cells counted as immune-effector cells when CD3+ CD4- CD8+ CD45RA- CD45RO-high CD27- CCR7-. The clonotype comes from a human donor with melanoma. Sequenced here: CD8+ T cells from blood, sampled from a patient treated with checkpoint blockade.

CDR3 sequence: CASSQVMGGETQYF. In DNA, the CDR3 is TGTGCCAGCAGCCAAGTGATGGGAGGAGAGACCCAGTACTTC. The V and J genes are TRBV14 and TRBJ2-5, with a tentative D call TRBD2 (6 bases). CDR3 length: 14 residues. The germline V gene has CDR1 SGHDN and CDR2 FVKESK. V gave up 1 base and J gave up 4 bases, with 10 bases separating them.